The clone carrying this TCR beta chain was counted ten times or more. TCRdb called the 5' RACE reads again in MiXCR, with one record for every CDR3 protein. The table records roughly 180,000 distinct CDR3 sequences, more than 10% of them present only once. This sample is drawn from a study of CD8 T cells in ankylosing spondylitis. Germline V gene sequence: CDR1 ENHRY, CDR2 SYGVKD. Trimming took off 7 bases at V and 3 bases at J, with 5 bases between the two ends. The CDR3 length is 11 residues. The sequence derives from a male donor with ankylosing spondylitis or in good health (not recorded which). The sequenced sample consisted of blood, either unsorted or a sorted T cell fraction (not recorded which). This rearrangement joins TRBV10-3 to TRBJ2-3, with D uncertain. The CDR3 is CAIMGTDTQYF. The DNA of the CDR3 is TGTGCCATCATGGGGACAGATACGCAGTATTTT.